Listed here are 6 T cell receptor beta chains from one sample, sequenced in a study of OX40 agonist ivuxolimab in advanced cancers. The data were produced by immunoSEQ multiplex PCR, yet TCRdb's version contains in-frame clones alone and is incomplete. Of some 68,000 clones in the sample, about 88% are singletons; the top ten hold about 1%. The sample consisted of CD4+ or CD8+ T cells sorted from blood, taken in a trial of the OX40 agonist ivuxolimab. These receptors were taken from an adult with an advanced solid tumor such as melanoma, head and neck, liver or kidney cancer.

The CDR3 region is CASSLEGGAYTGELFF. The CDR3, as DNA: TGCGCCAGCAGCTTGGAGGGGGGAGCCTACACCGGGGAGCTGTTTTTT. The chain employs TRBV5-1 and TRBJ2-2; D is tentatively TRBD1 or TRBD2 (6 bases each). Trimming stripped 0 bases from V and 3 bases from J, with 12 bases between. Germline V gene data show CDR1 as SGHRS and CDR2 as YFSETQ. This CDR3 is 16 amino acids long.

The chain is built from TRBV7-9 and TRBJ2-1, with D tentatively TRBD2 (6 bases). This CDR3 region has 13 residues. Germline loops: CDR1 SEHNR, CDR2 FQNEAQ (reference sequence). Trimming removed 3 bases from V and 9 bases from J, with 12 bases in between. The CDR3 coding sequence is TGTGCCAGCAGCTTGTCGGGAGATACTGAGCAGTTCTTC. This encodes CASSLSGDTEQFF.

The V and J genes are TRBV10-3 and TRBJ2-7; a possible D gene is TRBD1 (6 bases). CDR3 size: 13 residues. CDR1 ENHRY and CDR2 SYGVKD come from the germline V gene. CDR3 residues: CAALEQGAYEQYF. As DNA, the CDR3 is TGTGCAGCATTGGAACAGGGCGCCTACGAGCAGTACTTC.

The J gene is TRBJ2-3, the V gene TRBV9; D possibly corresponds to TRBD2 (6 bases). The CDR3 loop spans 16 amino acids. Trimming stripped 3 bases from V and 0 bases from J, with 14 bases between. The V gene's germline CDR1 is SGDLS and CDR2 YYNGEE. CDR3 sequence: CASSEKAGSSTDTQYF. The CDR3 DNA reads as TGTGCCAGCAGCGAGAAAGCGGGCTCTAGCACAGATACGCAGTATTTT.

The rearrangement uses TRBV5-1 and TRBJ2-1; the match to TRBD2 covers 9 bases. This CDR3 contains 17 residues. The germline V gene has CDR1 SGHRS and CDR2 YFSETQ. The V gene end was trimmed by 4 bases and the J gene end by 6 bases; junction bases not matched to a gene: 14. The CDR3 nucleotides read TGCGCCAGCAGCCCCGGGGGTGGAGCGGGAGGTAGCAATGAGCAGTTCTTC. Amino acid sequence: CASSPGGGAGGSNEQFF.

This clone was counted between two and nine times. The chain joins TRBV9 to TRBJ2-3; either TRBD1 or TRBD2 may fit D (5 bases each). Between the trimmed V and J ends, which lost 0 bases and 4 bases, there was a span of 6 bases. The CDR3 consists of 13 residues. Looked up from germline, CDR1 is SGDLS and CDR2 is YYNGEE. In DNA form, the CDR3 reads TGTGCCAGCAGCGTAGCGGGGCCAGATACGCAGTATTTT. Its translation is CASSVAGPDTQYF.